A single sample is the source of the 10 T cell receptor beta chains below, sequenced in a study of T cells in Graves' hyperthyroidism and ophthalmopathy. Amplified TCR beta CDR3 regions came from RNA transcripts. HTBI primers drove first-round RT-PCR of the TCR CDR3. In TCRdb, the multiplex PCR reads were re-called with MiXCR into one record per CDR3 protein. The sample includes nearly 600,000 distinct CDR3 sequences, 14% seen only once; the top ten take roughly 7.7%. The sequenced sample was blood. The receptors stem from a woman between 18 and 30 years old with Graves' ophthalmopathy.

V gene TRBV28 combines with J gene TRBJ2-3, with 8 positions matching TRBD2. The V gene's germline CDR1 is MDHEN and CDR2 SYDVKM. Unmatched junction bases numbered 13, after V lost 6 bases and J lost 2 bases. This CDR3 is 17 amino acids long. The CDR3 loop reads CASRPDTGRVATDTQYF. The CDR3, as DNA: TGTGCCAGCAGACCCGATACCGGGAGGGTAGCCACAGATACGCAGTATTTT.

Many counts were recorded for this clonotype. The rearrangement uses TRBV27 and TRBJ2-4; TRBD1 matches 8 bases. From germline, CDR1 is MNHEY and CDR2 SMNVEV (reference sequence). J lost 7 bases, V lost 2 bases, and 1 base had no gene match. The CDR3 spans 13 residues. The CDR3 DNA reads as TGTGCCAGCAGTTTAGCAGGGGGCAACATTCAGTACTTC. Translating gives CASSLAGGNIQYF.

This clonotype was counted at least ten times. The chain's CDR3 is CASSWRGRGYTF. The CDR3 DNA reads TGTGCCAGCAGTTGGCGGGGGCGAGGCTACACCTTC. The chain recombines TRBV28 with TRBJ1-2; tentative D call: TRBD1 (6 bases). Germline CDR1 is MDHEN and CDR2 is SYDVKM. V gave up 4 bases and J gave up 8 bases, with 11 bases separating them. The CDR3 loop spans 12 amino acids.

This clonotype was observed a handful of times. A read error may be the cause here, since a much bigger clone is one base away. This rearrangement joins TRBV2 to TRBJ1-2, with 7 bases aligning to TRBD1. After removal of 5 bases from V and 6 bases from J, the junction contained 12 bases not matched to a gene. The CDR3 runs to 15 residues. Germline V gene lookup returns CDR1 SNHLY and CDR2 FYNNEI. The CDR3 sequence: CASSRDSSVPHGYTF. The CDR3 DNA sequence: TGTGCCAGCAGTAGGGACAGCTCGGTCCCCCATGGCTACACCTTC.

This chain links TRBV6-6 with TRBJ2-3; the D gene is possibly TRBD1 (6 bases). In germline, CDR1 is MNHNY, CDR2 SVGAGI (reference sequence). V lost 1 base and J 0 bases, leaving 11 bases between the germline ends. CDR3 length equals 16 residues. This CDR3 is CASSYFRDTSTDTQYF. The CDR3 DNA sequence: TGTGCCAGCAGTTACTTCCGGGACACGAGCACAGATACGCAGTATTTT.

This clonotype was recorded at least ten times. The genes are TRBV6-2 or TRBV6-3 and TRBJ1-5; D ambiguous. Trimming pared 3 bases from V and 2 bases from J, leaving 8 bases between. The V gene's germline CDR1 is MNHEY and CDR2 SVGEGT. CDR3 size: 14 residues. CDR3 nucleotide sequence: TGTGCCAGCAGTTATACGATCGGCAATCAGCCCCAGCATTTT. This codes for CASSYTIGNQPQHF.

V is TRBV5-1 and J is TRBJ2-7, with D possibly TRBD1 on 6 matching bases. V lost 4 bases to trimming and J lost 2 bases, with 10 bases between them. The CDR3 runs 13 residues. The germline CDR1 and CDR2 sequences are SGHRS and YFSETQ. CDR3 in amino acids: CASSRAGAYEQYF. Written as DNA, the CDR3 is TGCGCCAGCAGCAGGGCAGGGGCCTACGAGCAGTACTTC.

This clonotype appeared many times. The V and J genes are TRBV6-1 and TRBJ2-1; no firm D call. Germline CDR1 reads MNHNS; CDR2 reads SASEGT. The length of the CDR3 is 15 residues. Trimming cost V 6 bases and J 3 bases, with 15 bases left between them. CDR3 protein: CASSAVGPGYNEQFF. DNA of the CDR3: TGTGCCAGCAGCGCCGTAGGGCCGGGCTACAATGAGCAGTTCTTC.

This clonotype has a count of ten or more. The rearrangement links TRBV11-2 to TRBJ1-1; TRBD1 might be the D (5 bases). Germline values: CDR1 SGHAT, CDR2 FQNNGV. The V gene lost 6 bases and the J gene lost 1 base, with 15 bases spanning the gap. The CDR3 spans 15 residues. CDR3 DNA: TGTGCCAGCAGTCCTACAGATAGGGGGAACACTGAAGCTTTCTTT. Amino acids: CASSPTDRGNTEAFF.

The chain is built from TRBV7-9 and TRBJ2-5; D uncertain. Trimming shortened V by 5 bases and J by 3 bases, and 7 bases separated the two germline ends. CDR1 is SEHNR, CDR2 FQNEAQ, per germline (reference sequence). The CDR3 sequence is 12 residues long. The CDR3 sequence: CASSQLEETQYF. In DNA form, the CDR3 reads TGTGCCAGCAGCCAATTAGAAGAGACCCAGTACTTC.